This TCR beta chain was obtained from a study of blood T cell repertoires in COVID-19. As for the study in general: Acute and convalescent COVID-19 specimens originated in the United States, Italy and Spain.

Germline loops: CDR1 LGHDT, CDR2 YNNKEL (reference sequence). The CDR3 runs to 18 residues. V was clipped by 0 bases and J by 4 bases, with 18 bases between them. Under the authors' procedure: Amplification from reference gene primers served as the basis for estimated nucleated cell counts. TCRdb's copy holds only in-frame clones and misses some; the assay was immunoSEQ multiplex PCR. The V and J calls and clone size come from that table; D and trimming were worked out from the DNA. Of over 350,000 clones listed, roughly 88% are singletons. The sample comprised peripheral blood. The chain couples TRBV3-1 (or the pseudogene TRBV3-2) to TRBJ2-2; D might be TRBD2 (5 bases). The receptor's source is a young woman with active or convalescent COVID-19. The CDR3: CASSQDHSASRGTGELFF. CDR3 bases: TGTGCCAGCAGCCAAGATCATTCGGCGTCCCGGGGCACCGGGGAGCTGTTTTTT.